The clone carrying this T cell receptor beta chain was seen at least ten times. Its specificity is not known. The CDR3 runs to 16 residues. V was clipped by 2 bases and J by 2 bases, with 14 bases between them. Germline CDR1 and CDR2: PRHDT and FYEKMQ (reference sequence). A single record per CDR3 protein comes from TCRdb applying MiXCR to the PCR reads. Seen here are more than 70,000 distinct CDR3 sequences, roughly a fifth observed once, and the top ten hold around 1%. This sample stems from a study of molecular identifiers for immune sequencing clone quantification. Study background: Across replicate runs, RNA obtained from around 20,000 or 100,000 naive CD8 cells was divided into five, with four undergoing sequencing.

General study results and limits: More than 97% of effector molecules, versus under 1% of naive-cell molecules, belonged to clones above 20 RNA copies.

V usage is TRBV13 and J usage is TRBJ2-3, with D perhaps matching TRBD2 (6 bases). The sample taken for sequencing was naive CD8+ T cells from blood, with Jurkat cell RNA spiked in. Subset noted: FACS-sorted CD8+CD4-CCR7+CD45RA+ naive T cells. This TCR derives from a human donor in good health. Some libraries in this study had Jurkat cell RNA spiked in. Here the CDR3 reads CASSLLQRRVTDTQYF. The CDR3 DNA is TGTGCCAGCAGCTTACTCCAGAGGAGGGTCACAGATACGCAGTATTTT.